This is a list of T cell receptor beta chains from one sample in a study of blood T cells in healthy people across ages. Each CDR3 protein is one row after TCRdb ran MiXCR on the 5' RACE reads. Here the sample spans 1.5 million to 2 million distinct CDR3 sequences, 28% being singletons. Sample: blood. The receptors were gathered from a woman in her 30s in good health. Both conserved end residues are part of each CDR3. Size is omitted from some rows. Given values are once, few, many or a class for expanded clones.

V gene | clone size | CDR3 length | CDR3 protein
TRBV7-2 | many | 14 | CASSLGRTPYEQYF
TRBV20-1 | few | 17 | CSARALTGAGINNEQFF
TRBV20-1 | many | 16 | CSARVRDSGGYNEQFF
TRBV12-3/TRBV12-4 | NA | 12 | CASSLDLRQQFF
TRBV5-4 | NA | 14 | CASRESQRADTQYF
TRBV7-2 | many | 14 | CASSLGRELDEQFF
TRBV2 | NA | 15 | CASSENRTNSYEQYF
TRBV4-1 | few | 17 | CASSQLDSGGPTYEQYF
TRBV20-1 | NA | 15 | CSAPTSGGAKNIQYF
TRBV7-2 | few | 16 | CASSLATSGGQNEQFF
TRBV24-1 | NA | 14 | CAPRGLRGDNEQFF
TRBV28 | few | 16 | CASFNLGQGMADTQYF
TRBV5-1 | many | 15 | CASSWGPGQGMEQFF
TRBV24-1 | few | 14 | CATSEGSANTEAFF
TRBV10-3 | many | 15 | CAISEPGRLQETQYF
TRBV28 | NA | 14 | CASSRGQEPRKLFF
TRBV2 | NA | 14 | CASSADTTTYEQYF
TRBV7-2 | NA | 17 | CASSFLTSGGARKTQYF
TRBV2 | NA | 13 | CASGPTDNYGYTF
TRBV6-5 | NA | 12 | CASRRTSGRMYF
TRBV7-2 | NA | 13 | CTSSLGLAEEQFF
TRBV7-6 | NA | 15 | CASSSSQAAACEQYF
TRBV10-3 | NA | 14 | CAISESPGQGEAFF
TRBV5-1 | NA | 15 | CASRPLAGSQETQYF
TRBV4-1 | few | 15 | CASSLGDLWNTEAFF
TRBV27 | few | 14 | CASRGREGRDEQFF
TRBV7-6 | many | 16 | CASSLAYNAGDHEQYF
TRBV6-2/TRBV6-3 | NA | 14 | CATSSGSYQETQYF
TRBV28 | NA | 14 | CASSRMTVYNEQFF
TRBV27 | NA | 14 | CASSLSSGDHEQYF
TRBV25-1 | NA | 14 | CASSEAGWNQPQHF
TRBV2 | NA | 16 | CASSEASGGVMSEQFF
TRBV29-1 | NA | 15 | CSVYRADRGSYEQYF
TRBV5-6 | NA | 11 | CASSFNRERYF
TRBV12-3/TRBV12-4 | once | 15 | CASSFRRVSADTQYF
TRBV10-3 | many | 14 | CAISEFGVVETQYF
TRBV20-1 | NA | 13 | CSAREPPKSEAFF
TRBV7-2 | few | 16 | CASKQSPWDLGSPLHF
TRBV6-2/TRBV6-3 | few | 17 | CASSSGRTSRKYNEQFF
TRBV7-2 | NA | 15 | CASSLMWECRDTQYF
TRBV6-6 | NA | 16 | CASRYSGRRDQETQYF
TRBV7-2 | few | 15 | CASRPWTGYGNTIYF
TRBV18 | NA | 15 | CASSPLAGDAYEQYF
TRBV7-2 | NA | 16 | CASSIQRFPPLGEQYF
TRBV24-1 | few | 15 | CATSPQSAAGTEAFF
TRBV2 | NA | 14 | CASAKDRNSYEQYF
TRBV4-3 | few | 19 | CASSQEGGFGLAGGNEQFF
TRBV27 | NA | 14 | CAGSLGSSNQPQHF
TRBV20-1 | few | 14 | CSARTGDEGYEQYF
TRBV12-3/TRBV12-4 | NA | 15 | CASNFWGSGANVLTF
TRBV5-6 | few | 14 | CASTDSRITGELFF
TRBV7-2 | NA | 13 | CASGLAGESGGFF
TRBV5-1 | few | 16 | CASSPGQGTNTGELFF
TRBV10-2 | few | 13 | CASTGGARSEQYF
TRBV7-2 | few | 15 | CASSHQTGDSYEQYF